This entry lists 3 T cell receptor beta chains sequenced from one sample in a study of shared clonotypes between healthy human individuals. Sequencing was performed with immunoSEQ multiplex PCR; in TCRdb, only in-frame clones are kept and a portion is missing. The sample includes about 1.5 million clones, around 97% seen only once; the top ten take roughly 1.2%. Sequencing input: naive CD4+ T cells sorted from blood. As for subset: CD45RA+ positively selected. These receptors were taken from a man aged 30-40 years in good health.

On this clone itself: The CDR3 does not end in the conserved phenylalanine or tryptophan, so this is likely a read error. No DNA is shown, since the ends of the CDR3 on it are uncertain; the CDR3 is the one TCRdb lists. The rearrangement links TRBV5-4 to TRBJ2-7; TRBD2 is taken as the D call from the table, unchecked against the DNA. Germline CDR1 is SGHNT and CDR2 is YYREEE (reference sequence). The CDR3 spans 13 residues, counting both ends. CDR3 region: CASSSGTSGSKFS.

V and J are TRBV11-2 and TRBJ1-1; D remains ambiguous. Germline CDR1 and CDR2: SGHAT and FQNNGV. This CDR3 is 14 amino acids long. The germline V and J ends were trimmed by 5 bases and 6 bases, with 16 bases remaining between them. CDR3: CASSPPSGRAEAFF. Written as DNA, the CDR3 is TGTGCCAGCAGCCCCCCCTCGGGGAGGGCTGAAGCTTTCTTT.

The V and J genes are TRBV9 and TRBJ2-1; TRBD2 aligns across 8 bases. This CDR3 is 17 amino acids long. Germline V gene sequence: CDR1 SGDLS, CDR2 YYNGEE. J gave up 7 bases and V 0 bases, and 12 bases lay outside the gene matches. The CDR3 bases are TGTGCCAGCAGCGTAGTCGGTAGCGGGACACTGGGGAATGAGCAGTTCTTC. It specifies CASSVVGSGTLGNEQFF.